The 27 T cell receptor beta chains reported below all come from one sample, sequenced in a study of blood T cell repertoires in COVID-19. TCRdb keeps only in-frame clones here, not all; method: immunoSEQ multiplex PCR. The sample yields 52,000 or so clones, around nine tenths seen once. The sample taken for sequencing was peripheral blood. The receptors shown here come from an elderly woman with acute or convalescent COVID-19.

The chain links TRBV24-1 to TRBJ2-2; TRBD2 matches 14 bases. V was clipped by 5 bases and J by 5 bases; unmatched bases: 12. The CDR3 covers 19 residues. The germline V gene encodes CDR1 KGHDR and CDR2 SFDVKD. CDR3 DNA sequence: TGTGCCACCAGTGCTCGGCCGGGACTAGCGGGAGAGGGTACCGGGGAGCTGTTTTTT. It encodes CATSARPGLAGEGTGELFF.

The chain uses TRBV29-1 and TRBJ2-6; the match to TRBD1 covers 7 bases. The CDR3 loop spans 13 amino acids. Trimming removed 6 bases from V and 2 bases from J; junction bases left unmatched: 1. The germline gives CDR1 SQVTM, CDR2 ANQGSEA. The CDR3 sequence is CSVQGAGANVLTF. The CDR3, as DNA: TGCAGCGTCCAGGGGGCTGGGGCCAACGTCCTGACTTTC.

This clone was seen only once. The CDR3 protein is CASSLADRNTEAFF. For the CDR3, the DNA is TGTGCCAGCAGTTTAGCTGACAGGAACACTGAAGCTTTCTTT. The J gene is TRBJ1-1, the V gene TRBV28; D perhaps matches TRBD1 (5 bases). The CDR3 length is 14 residues. CDR1 and CDR2 (germline): MDHEN, SYDVKM. V shed 2 bases and J shed 1 base, with 8 bases lying between them.

V gene TRBV7-2 combines with J gene TRBJ1-2; D is unclear. Germline-derived CDR1 and CDR2 are SGHTA and FQGNSA. The CDR3 spans 14 residues. Trimming stripped 5 bases from V and 4 bases from J, with 14 bases between. The CDR3, as DNA: TGTGCCAGCAGCCCATCGATTAGCGGCTATGGCTACACCTTC. Translation gives CASSPSISGYGYTF.

This clone was counted only a few times. The rearrangement uses TRBV3-1 (or the pseudogene TRBV3-2) and TRBJ2-7, with 10 bases lining up with TRBD2. V lost 5 bases to trimming and J lost 3 bases; unmatched junction nucleotides: 4. Germline V gene sequence: CDR1 LGHDT, CDR2 YNNKEL (reference sequence). The CDR3 has 14 residues. The CDR3 reads CASSSGTSVYEQYF. In nucleotides, the CDR3 is TGTGCCAGCAGCTCTGGGACTAGCGTCTACGAGCAGTACTTC.

DNA for the CDR3: TGTGCCAGTATGGACAGGGGGCGCACCGGCTACACCTTC. This codes for CASMDRGRTGYTF. This chain joins TRBV19 and TRBJ1-2, with 11 bases lining up with TRBD1. CDR3 length: 13 residues. Germline V CDR1 and CDR2: LNHDA, SQIVND (reference sequence). The J segment lost 8 bases and the V segment lost 7 bases, leaving 6 bases of the junction unmatched.

This clone was counted a single time. J is TRBJ1-2 and V is TRBV5-1; TRBD1 agrees at 9 bases. V gave up 4 bases and J gave up 1 base; unmatched junction bases: 11. Germline CDR1 SGHRS, CDR2 YFSETQ. There are 17 residues in the CDR3. For the CDR3, the DNA is TGCGCCAGCAGCCATGAACGGACAGGGGCGATTAACTATGGCTACACCTTC. It is translated as CASSHERTGAINYGYTF.

The V and J genes are TRBV3-1 (or the pseudogene TRBV3-2) and TRBJ1-3, with a possible D match to TRBD1 (6 bases). This CDR3 contains 15 residues. The germline V gene has CDR1 LGHDT and CDR2 YNNKEL (reference sequence). V was shortened by 4 bases and J by 0 bases, with 10 bases between the two germline ends. The CDR3 DNA reads TGTGCCAGCAGCCTAACAGGGAACTCTGGAAACACCATATATTTT. It yields the protein CASSLTGNSGNTIYF.

V usage is TRBV6-5 and J usage is TRBJ1-1; 10 positions match TRBD1. The CDR3 consists of 14 residues. V trimming: 6 bases; J trimming: 3 bases; junction bases outside the gene matches: 4. Germline V gene lookup returns CDR1 MNHEY and CDR2 SVGAGI. This CDR3 is CASRPGTGDTEAFF. As DNA, the CDR3 is TGTGCCAGCAGACCTGGGACAGGGGACACTGAAGCTTTCTTT.

The gene calls are TRBV10-3 and TRBJ2-7; 11 bases line up with TRBD1. The length of the CDR3 is 15 residues. Germline CDR1 is ENHRY and CDR2 is SYGVKD. V lost 6 bases to trimming and J lost 3 bases; unmatched junction nucleotides: 7. Here the CDR3 reads CAIRGQGEGNYEQYF. CDR3 in DNA: TGTGCCATCAGGGGACAGGGGGAGGGGAACTACGAGCAGTACTTC.

The gene calls are TRBV2 and TRBJ1-2, with TRBD1 matching over 9 bases. From germline, CDR1 is SNHLY and CDR2 FYNNEI. The CDR3 is 15 amino acids. Trimming cost V 6 bases and J 2 bases; bases outside gene matches: 7. The CDR3 loop is CASSIPDRGNYGYTF. In nucleotides, the CDR3 is TGTGCCAGCAGCATTCCGGACAGGGGAAACTATGGCTACACCTTC.

The rearrangement links TRBV6-5 to TRBJ2-3; D might be TRBD2 (7 bases). V shed 0 bases and J shed 6 bases, with 16 bases lying between them. Germline values: CDR1 MNHEY, CDR2 SVGAGI. The CDR3 consists of 16 residues. The CDR3 loop reads CASSYSVGGRSDTQYF. CDR3 bases: TGTGCCAGCAGTTACTCCGTGGGGGGGCGTAGCGATACGCAGTATTTT.

The rearrangement uses TRBV11-3 and TRBJ2-2; a weak D match, TRBD2 (5 bases). CDR1 and CDR2 from the germline V gene are SGHNT and YENEEA. The CDR3 consists of 16 residues. V lost 4 bases, J lost 3 bases, and 15 bases lay in between. CDR3 DNA sequence: TGTGCCAGCAGCTCCCCGCGGGCCGGGGACACCGGGGAGCTGTTTTTT. Its translation: CASSSPRAGDTGELFF.

This chain uses TRBV30 with TRBJ2-1, with TRBD2 matching over 8 bases. This CDR3 has 14 amino acids. The J segment lost 3 bases and the V segment lost 1 base, leaving 2 bases of the junction unmatched. Germline lookup yields CDR1 GTSNPN and CDR2 SVGIG (reference sequence). CDR3 nucleotides: TGTGCCTGGAGTGGGACTAGCAGCTACAATGAGCAGTTCTTC. Protein product: CAWSGTSSYNEQFF. Based on the CDR3 plus reference TRBV30 and TRBJ2-1, the full variable domain is SQTIHQWPATLVQPVGSPLSLECTVEGTSNPNLYWYRQAAGRGLQLLFYSVGIGQISSEVPQNLSASRPQDRQFILSSKKLLLSDSGFYLCAWSGTSSYNEQFFGPGTRLTVL.

The V gene is TRBV3-1 (or the pseudogene TRBV3-2), the J gene TRBJ2-1; 7 positions agree with TRBD2. Losses at the gene ends were 6 bases for V and 5 bases for J; bases not matched to a gene: 7. There are 14 residues in the CDR3. The germline gives CDR1 LGHDT, CDR2 YNNKEL (reference sequence). The DNA of the CDR3 is TGTGCCAGCAGGGACGGGACTATCAACAATGAGCAGTTCTTC. This sequence encodes CASRDGTINNEQFF.

V is TRBV18 and J is TRBJ1-3; D is ambiguous. In germline, CDR1 is KGHSH, CDR2 LQKENI. CDR3 size: 15 residues. Between the trimmed V and J ends, which lost 3 bases and 1 base, there was a span of 10 bases. The CDR3 DNA follows: TGTGCCAGCTCACCCGAACGGTCGTCTGGAAACACCATATATTTT. As protein: CASSPERSSGNTIYF.

The chain combines TRBV19 with TRBJ1-1, with D maybe TRBD1 (5 bases). The CDR3 runs to 15 residues. Germline V lookup: CDR1 LNHDA, CDR2 SQIVND (reference sequence). V was clipped by 10 bases and J by 1 base, with 19 bases between them. The CDR3 sequence is CATYASGGPNTEAFF. CDR3 DNA sequence: TGTGCCACCTACGCGTCGGGGGGACCGAACACTGAAGCTTTCTTT.

CDR3 amino acids: CASSQAAGSSYNEQFF. The DNA of the CDR3 is TGCGCCAGCAGCCAGGCAGCGGGTAGCTCCTACAATGAGCAGTTCTTC. The chain links TRBV4-3 to TRBJ2-1; weak D call: TRBD2 (6 bases). Germline CDR1 reads LGHNA; CDR2 reads YSLEER. The length of the CDR3 is 16 residues. The ends were cut back, 3 bases at V and 0 bases at J, with 12 bases in the middle.

CDR3 amino acids: CASSPSLGPYEQYF. CDR3 in DNA: TGTGCCAGCTCACCTTCACTTGGTCCCTACGAGCAGTACTTC. The rearrangement links TRBV18 to TRBJ2-7; D gene unclear. Germline assignment: CDR1 KGHSH and CDR2 LQKENI. Deletions cut 3 bases from V and 2 bases from J, with 11 bases between. The CDR3 contains 14 residues.

This clone was picked up a small number of times. The chain combines TRBV11-3 with TRBJ2-5, with D unclear. The V end was cut by 4 bases, the J end by 3 bases, with 12 bases between. Germline V gives CDR1 SGHNT, CDR2 YENEEA. The length of the CDR3 is 14 residues. CDR3 sequence: CASSSAVPKETQYF. CDR3 nucleotide sequence: TGTGCCAGCAGCTCCGCGGTCCCAAAAGAGACCCAGTACTTC.

This chain joins TRBV6-5 and TRBJ2-7, with D possibly matching TRBD1 (6 bases). The CDR3 loop spans 15 amino acids. Germline V gene lookup returns CDR1 MNHEY and CDR2 SVGAGI. Trimming took off 2 bases at V and 2 bases at J, with 13 bases between the two ends. The CDR3 loop reads CASSYRAGVTYEQYF. CDR3 sequence (DNA): TGTGCCAGCAGTTACCGGGCAGGGGTAACCTACGAGCAGTACTTC.

The J gene is TRBJ2-3, the V gene TRBV6-5, with D possibly matching TRBD1 (5 bases). The V end was cut by 4 bases, the J end by 8 bases, with 10 bases between. The CDR3 consists of 12 residues. CDR1 MNHEY and CDR2 SVGAGI come from the germline V gene. The CDR3 DNA reads TGTGCCAGCAGTTCTCAGGGATTTACGCAGTATTTT. Translation gives CASSSQGFTQYF.

The V and J genes are TRBV10-3 and TRBJ2-7, with 11 positions matching TRBD2. V was pared by 6 bases and J by 3 bases, with 10 bases of the junction left unmatched. The CDR3 spans 16 residues. Germline values: CDR1 ENHRY, CDR2 SYGVKD. CDR3 region: CAISRGTSGYGYEQYF. In nucleotides, the CDR3 is TGTGCCATCAGCCGGGGGACTAGCGGTTACGGCTACGAGCAGTACTTC.

The rearrangement uses TRBV5-1 and TRBJ2-7; 7 nucleotides align to TRBD1. The J segment lost 3 bases and the V segment lost 4 bases, leaving 10 bases of the junction unmatched. Germline assignment: CDR1 SGHRS and CDR2 YFSETQ. This CDR3 has 15 amino acids. This chain's CDR3 is CASSQTAGQVYEQYF. DNA of the CDR3: TGCGCCAGCAGCCAGACGGCTGGACAGGTCTACGAGCAGTACTTC. The full variable domain, in which reference TRBV5-1 and TRBJ2-7 provide the parts outside the CDR3, is KAGVTQTPRYLIKTRGQQVTLSCSPISGHRSVSWYQQTPGQGLQFLFEYFSETQRNKGNFPGRFSGRQFSNSRSEMNVSTLELGDSALYLCASSQTAGQVYEQYFGPGTRLTVT.

The J gene is TRBJ2-7, the V gene TRBV7-2, with 9 bases aligning to TRBD2. Germline V gene sequence: CDR1 SGHTA, CDR2 FQGNSA. The CDR3 has 15 residues. The V gene end was trimmed by 2 bases and the J gene end by 3 bases; junction bases not matched to a gene: 5. The CDR3 sequence is CASSLLAGGFYEQYF. In DNA, the CDR3 is TGTGCCAGCAGCTTACTCGCGGGAGGGTTCTACGAGCAGTACTTC.

The V and J genes are TRBV9 and TRBJ1-1; D is undetermined. The CDR3 is 14 residues long. CDR1 and CDR2 from the germline V gene are SGDLS and YYNGEE. V gave up 0 bases and J gave up 4 bases, with 10 bases separating them. DNA of the CDR3: TGTGCCAGCAGCGTAGAAGTCAGATCCACTGAAGCTTTCTTT. Translating it yields CASSVEVRSTEAFF.

This chain joins TRBV4-1 and TRBJ2-1; D is perhaps TRBD2 (6 bases). Germline CDR1 MGHRA, CDR2 YSYEKL. The CDR3 runs 15 residues. Trimming stripped 0 bases from V and 3 bases from J, with 9 bases between. CDR3 coding DNA: TGCGCCAGCAGCCAAGAGGACTATCGCTACAATGAGCAGTTCTTC. As protein: CASSQEDYRYNEQFF.